This T cell receptor beta chain was captured in a study of cytomegalovirus exposure and HLA in healthy donors. This PCR relied on a set of 60 Vbeta primers and 13 Jbeta primers. Per the original methods: Among the unique TCR beta chains that a later analysis counted, about 84 million in all, roughly 9.9 million were shared. Assay: immunoSEQ multiplex PCR; the TCRdb copy retains only in-frame clones and omits some. The D gene and trimming were derived from the DNA, and the V and J assignments and clone size from that table. Among approximately 200,000 clones listed, 70% to 75% were seen once. About this clone: The antigen is unknown.

V lost 3 bases, J lost 6 bases, and 25 bases lay in between. This CDR3 is 18 amino acids long. Germline V CDR1 and CDR2: SGHRS, YFSETQ. General study findings and limits: CMV antigen specificity was confirmed in vitro for three CMV-associated chains. TRBV6-2, TRBV6-3 and other indistinguishable V segments were excluded.

This clonotype was obtained from a woman aged 25 to 39 in good health and CMV-seropositive. Sequenced material: PBMCs. J is TRBJ2-1 and V is TRBV5-1, with D possibly being TRBD1 (5 bases). This CDR3 is CASSSPTLLGSRANEQFF. In DNA form, the CDR3 reads TGCGCCAGCAGCTCGCCGACTTTATTAGGTTCCAGGGCCAATGAGCAGTTCTTC.